The 15 T cell receptor beta chains in this list originate from one sample, sequenced in a study of shared clonotypes between healthy human individuals. Only in-frame clones appear in the TCRdb table, and some are missing; sequencing was by immunoSEQ multiplex PCR. The table lists about 960,000 clones, 60% to 85% of them singletons. Sequenced input: memory CD4+ T cells sorted from blood. Documented subset: CD45RA-negative fraction. The receptors shown here come from a man between 18 and 35 years old in good health.

In this sample, this clone turned up a few times. The V gene is TRBV6-6, the J gene TRBJ2-7; D call uncertain. Trimming took 4 bases from V and 6 from J, leaving 10 bases between them. This CDR3 has 12 residues. Germline loops: CDR1 MNHNY, CDR2 SVGAGI (reference sequence). CDR3 nucleotides: TGTGCCAGCAGTTCCACCTGGAGCGAGCAGTACTTC. Translation gives CASSSTWSEQYF.

V is TRBV19 and J is TRBJ2-2; TRBD2 is a possible D gene (6 bases). CDR3 length equals 16 residues. Trimming took off 7 bases at V and 0 bases at J, with 15 bases between the two ends. Germline loops: CDR1 LNHDA, CDR2 SQIVND (reference sequence). The chain's CDR3 is CASKGGANANTGELFF. The CDR3, as DNA: TGTGCCAGTAAAGGAGGGGCGAACGCGAACACCGGGGAGCTGTTTTTT.

The sample holds a few counts of this clone. The chain combines TRBV2 with TRBJ2-1; 8 bases map to TRBD2. The CDR3 extends over 15 amino acids. Germline CDR1 reads SNHLY; CDR2 reads FYNNEI. V lost 4 bases and J lost 7; bases outside the gene matches: 9. CDR3 DNA: TGTGCCAGCAGTGTAAGGAGCGGGGGCGGAAATGAGCAGTTCTTC. This sequence encodes CASSVRSGGGNEQFF.

The gene calls are TRBV10-3 and TRBJ1-6, with D hard to call. Germline values: CDR1 ENHRY, CDR2 SYGVKD. This CDR3 is 14 amino acids long. The V end was cut by 2 bases, the J end by 9 bases, with 11 bases between. CDR3 loop: CAISETETRSPLHF. The CDR3 region has the DNA TGTGCCATCAGTGAGACCGAGACTCGTTCACCCCTCCACTTT.

This clone was recorded once. The chain has TRBV1 and TRBJ2-1; TRBD2 is taken as the D call from the table, unchecked against the DNA. TRBV1 has pseudogene status. The CDR3 contains 19 residues. Written as DNA, the CDR3 is TGCACCAGCAGCCAATCTCGGACTCCCCCGCCCCTCGCCTACAATGAGCAGTTCTTC. It encodes CTSSQSRTPPPLAYNEQFF.

This clone was found a few times. The chain has TRBV2 and TRBJ2-4; D call uncertain. The V gene lost 6 bases and the J gene lost 7 bases, with 13 bases spanning the gap. The CDR3 extends over 13 amino acids. The germline V gene has CDR1 SNHLY and CDR2 FYNNEI. CDR3 protein: CASSGPPGNIQYF. CDR3 DNA sequence: TGTGCCAGCAGCGGACCCCCGGGCAACATTCAGTACTTC.

The V gene is TRBV2, the J gene TRBJ1-2, with D uncertain. Trimming cost V 10 bases and J 2 bases, with 11 bases left between them. Looked up from germline, CDR1 is SNHLY and CDR2 is FYNNEI. The CDR3 is 12 residues long. The CDR3 sequence: CANPTGNYGYTF. The CDR3 coding sequence is TGTGCCAACCCGACCGGGAACTATGGCTACACCTTC. Drawing the rest from reference TRBV2 and TRBJ1-2, the complete variable domain is EPEVTQTPSHQVTQMGQEVILRCVPISNHLYFYWYRQILGQKVEFLVSFYNNEISEKSEIFDDQFSVERPDGSNFTLKIRSTKLEDSAMYFCANPTGNYGYTFGSGTRLTVV.

In regard to this clone: Other DNA sequences in the sample encode the same CDR3. This rearrangement joins TRBV5-1 to TRBJ2-1; maybe TRBD1 (6 bases). V was pared by 4 bases and J by 0 bases, with 11 bases between. CDR3 length equals 15 residues. Germline CDR1 reads SGHRS; CDR2 reads YFSETQ. The CDR3, as DNA: TGCGCCAGCAGCCCCGGACAGAGCTCCTACAATGAGCAGTTCTTC. Its protein product is CASSPGQSSYNEQFF.

This clone was counted between two and nine times. This rearrangement joins TRBV14 to TRBJ2-7; possibly TRBD2 for D (6 bases). Germline assignment: CDR1 SGHDN and CDR2 FVKESK. The CDR3 is made up of 19 amino acids. The V end was cut by 4 bases, the J end by 3 bases, with 28 bases between. The CDR3 region is CASSLNLGGSTRMDYEQYF. The CDR3 DNA sequence: TGTGCCAGCAGCCTAAACCTGGGGGGATCCACAAGAATGGACTACGAGCAGTACTTC.

The rearrangement uses TRBV30 and TRBJ2-7; TRBD2 is a possible D gene (6 bases). From germline, CDR1 is GTSNPN and CDR2 SVGIG (reference sequence). CDR3 length equals 13 residues. The V end lost 2 bases, the J end lost 6 bases, and 14 bases lay between the germline ends. This chain's CDR3 is CAWSTGEISEQYF. CDR3 bases: TGTGCCTGGAGTACGGGGGAGATCTCCGAGCAGTACTTC. Full variable domain (outside the CDR3, taken from reference TRBV30 and TRBJ2-7): SQTIHQWPATLVQPVGSPLSLECTVEGTSNPNLYWYRQAAGRGLQLLFYSVGIGQISSEVPQNLSASRPQDRQFILSSKKLLLSDSGFYLCAWSTGEISEQYFGPGTRLTVT.

The chain has TRBV30 and TRBJ2-3, with D unclear. The germline gives CDR1 GTSNPN, CDR2 SVGIG (reference sequence). V gave up 4 bases and J gave up 4 bases, with 15 bases separating them. This CDR3 has 14 residues. CDR3 region: CAWIPFSSADTQYF. CDR3 sequence (DNA): TGTGCCTGGATACCTTTTTCCTCGGCAGATACGCAGTATTTT. Full variable domain (rest looked up from reference TRBV30 and TRBJ2-3): SQTIHQWPATLVQPVGSPLSLECTVEGTSNPNLYWYRQAAGRGLQLLFYSVGIGQISSEVPQNLSASRPQDRQFILSSKKLLLSDSGFYLCAWIPFSSADTQYFGPGTRLTVL.

V and J are TRBV5-6 and TRBJ2-2; a weak D match, TRBD2 (6 bases). The CDR3 has 14 amino acids. V was clipped by 5 bases and J by 2 bases, with 10 bases between them. CDR1 is SGHDT, CDR2 YYEEEE, per germline. The CDR3 DNA is TGTGCCAGCAGGAGGGACTTAAACACCGGGGAGCTGTTTTTT. This gives the protein CASRRDLNTGELFF. Full variable domain (rest looked up from reference TRBV5-6 and TRBJ2-2): DAGVTQSPTHLIKTRGQQVTLRCSPKSGHDTVSWYQQALGQGPQFIFQYYEEEERQRGNFPDRFSGHQFPNYSSELNVNALLLGDSALYLCASRRDLNTGELFFGEGSRLTVL.

This rearrangement joins TRBV5-4 to TRBJ2-7; D remains ambiguous. The CDR3 covers 13 residues. Trimming stripped 1 base from V and 7 bases from J, with 12 bases between. Germline loops: CDR1 SGHNT, CDR2 YYREEE (reference sequence). CDR3 region: CASSLPSVGEQYF. CDR3 coding DNA: TGTGCCAGCAGCTTGCCGTCCGTCGGTGAGCAGTACTTC. Full variable domain (outside the CDR3, taken from reference TRBV5-4 and TRBJ2-7): ETGVTQSPTHLIKTRGQQVTLRCSSQSGHNTVSWYQQALGQGPQFIFQYYREEENGRGNFPPRFSGLQFPNYSSELNVNALELDDSALYLCASSLPSVGEQYFGPGTRLTVT.

The chain employs TRBV5-6 and TRBJ2-1; 12 positions match TRBD2. Germline CDR1 and CDR2: SGHDT and YYEEEE. The junction had 4 bases not matched to a gene; V was cut back by 0 bases and J by 9 bases. The CDR3 runs 15 residues. CDR3: CASSLGASGRGEQFF. The CDR3 DNA reads as TGTGCCAGCAGCTTGGGAGCTAGCGGGAGGGGTGAGCAGTTCTTC.

The CDR3 sequence is CASSFLSGGASGEQYF. CDR3 nucleotides: TGCGCCAGCAGCTTTCTTAGCGGGGGGGCTTCGGGAGAGCAGTACTTC. The chain has TRBV5-1 and TRBJ2-7, with TRBD2 identical over 11 bases. The CDR3 is made up of 16 amino acids. The J segment lost 7 bases and the V segment lost 2 bases, leaving 11 bases of the junction unmatched. Germline CDR1 SGHRS, CDR2 YFSETQ.